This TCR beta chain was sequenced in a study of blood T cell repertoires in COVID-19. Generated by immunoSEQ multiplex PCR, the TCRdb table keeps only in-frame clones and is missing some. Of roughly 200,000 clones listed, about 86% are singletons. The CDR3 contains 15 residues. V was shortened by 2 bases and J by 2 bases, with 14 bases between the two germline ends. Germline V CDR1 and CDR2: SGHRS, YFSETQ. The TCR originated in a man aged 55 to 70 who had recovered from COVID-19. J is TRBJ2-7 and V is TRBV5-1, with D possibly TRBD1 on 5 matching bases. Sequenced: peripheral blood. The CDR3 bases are TGCGCCAGCAGCTTCGGCAGGGCAAGAACCTACGAGCAGTACTTC. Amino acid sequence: CASSFGRARTYEQYF.